This T cell receptor (beta chain) was obtained from a study of Ad26.COV2.S vaccination and SARS-CoV-2 variants. About the study: Donor got 5x10^10 or 1x10^11 viral particles of Ad26.COV2.S. Regarding the study as a whole: Comparability of non-spike TCR breadth was observed across vaccine and placebo recipients.

Treatment defined: over 15 received Ad26.COV2.S at low or high dose, single or two shots; about 5 received placebo; per-sample allocation not given. Specimens were obtained on day 63 following the first vaccine or placebo injection. On this clone: Its antigen is not known.

Per the germline V gene, CDR1 is SNHLY and CDR2 is FYNNEI. The trim removed 11 bases at V and 0 bases at J, leaving 12 bases unmatched. This CDR3 contains 16 residues. Sequenced by immunoSEQ multiplex PCR; TCRdb stores in-frame clones only, minus some. The sample has roughly 300,000 clones, around 88% seen once. The receptor was isolated from a person between 18 and 60 years old who received the Ad26.COV2.S COVID-19 vaccine or a placebo. The rearrangement uses TRBV2 and TRBJ2-3, with TRBD2 matching 9 bases. This material consisted of peripheral blood, taken in a trial of Ad26.COV2.S vaccine versus placebo. In DNA, the CDR3 is TGTGCCTCTCAAAGAGGGCTAGCGGGGAGCACAGATACGCAGTATTTT. The encoded protein is CASQRGLAGSTDTQYF.